This record looks at one T cell receptor (beta chain) sequence and its context. Its antigen has not been determined. It has no much larger one-base neighbor in the sample; base qualities were not kept. Library construction relied on the immunoSEQ multiplex PCR assay. TCRdb retrieved this table from immuneACCESS and kept in-frame rearrangements only. Not all clones are present; in checked studies, unresolved V genes account for under half, and no reason is known for the remainder. The sample data list 60,000 to 85,000 clones, and more than 75% of these were observed just once. The top ten clones comprise approximately 0.9% of the sample. The data were obtained in a study of radiotherapy plus CTLA-4 blockade in lung cancer (dated by TCRdb to the late 2010s). General notes on the study: Among enrolled patients, approximately 19% had an objective response and 31% reached disease control.

In this study, focal radiation therapy paired with CTLA-4 blockade (ipilimumab) was tested in patients who had chemo-refractory metastatic non-small-cell lung cancer. Taken from cysteine to phenylalanine, the CDR3 has 14 residues. Solely the CDR3 DNA is kept, with 42 bases framed from the first base. From the germline V gene (reference sequence), CDR1 is MNHEY and CDR2 is SMNVEV. Clipping removes 6 bases from V and 0 bases from J, with 4 as the unmatched junction base count. The study at large found these results: After treatment with radiotherapy and ipilimumab, TCR clones that originated in tumors expanded in peripheral blood. The strongest predictors of response were reported to be early dynamic shifts in blood T cell clones along with a rise in serum interferon-beta following radiation.

The clonotype was recovered from a human donor with non-small cell lung cancer who had stable disease on radiotherapy plus ipilimumab. The starting material was peripheral blood, obtained from a patient treated with radiotherapy plus ipilimumab. The sequence joins TRBV27 to TRBJ2-7; TRBD2 aligns with 8 central bases. The CDR3 protein sequence reads: CASSLSGSSYEQYF. The bases are TGTGCCAGCAGCCTAAGCGGGAGCTCCTACGAGCAGTACTTC.